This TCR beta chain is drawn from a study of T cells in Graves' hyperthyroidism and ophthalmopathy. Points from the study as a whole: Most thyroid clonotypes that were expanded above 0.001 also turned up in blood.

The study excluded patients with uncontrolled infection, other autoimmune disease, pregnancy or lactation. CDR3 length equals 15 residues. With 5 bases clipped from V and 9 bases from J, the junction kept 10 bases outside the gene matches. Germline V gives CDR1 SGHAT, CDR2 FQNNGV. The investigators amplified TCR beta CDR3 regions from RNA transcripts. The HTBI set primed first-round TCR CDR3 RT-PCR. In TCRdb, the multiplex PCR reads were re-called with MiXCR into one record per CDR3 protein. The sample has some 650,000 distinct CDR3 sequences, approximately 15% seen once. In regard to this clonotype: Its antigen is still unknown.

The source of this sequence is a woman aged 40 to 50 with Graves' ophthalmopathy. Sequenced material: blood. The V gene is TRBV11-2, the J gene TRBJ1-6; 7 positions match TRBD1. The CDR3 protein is CASSRGSGGGSPLHF. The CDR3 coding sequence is TGTGCCAGCAGCCGAGGGTCAGGGGGAGGTTCACCCCTCCACTTT. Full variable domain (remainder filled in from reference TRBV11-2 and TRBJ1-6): EAGVAQSPRYKIIEKRQSVAFWCNPISGHATLYWYQQILGQGPKLLIQFQNNGVVDDSQLPKDRFSAERLKGVDSTLKIQPAKLEDSAVYLCASSRGSGGGSPLHFGNGTRLTVT.